This TCR beta chain was recovered during a study of blood T cells in healthy people across ages. This clonotype was seen more than once but under ten times. At one of its ends the junction is not consistent with the germline gene, which may arise from a read error. The authors ran a second PCR of about 7 to 11 cycles using a sample-barcoded 5' primer and a J-beta primer mix. A single record per CDR3 protein comes from TCRdb applying MiXCR to the 5' RACE reads. The sample contains 1 million to 1.2 million distinct CDR3 sequences, 35% to 40% of which appear only once. This CDR3 is 13 amino acids long. From germline, CDR1 is SGHRS and CDR2 YFSETQ.

The sequenced material came from blood. This receptor was identified in a man between 18 and 35 years old in good health. The rearrangement links TRBV5-1 to TRBJ2-5, with D perhaps matching TRBD1 (5 bases). This chain's CDR3 is CASSLEDTGTQYF. The CDR3 nucleotides read TGCGCCAGCAGTTTGGAAGACACAGGGACCCAGTACTTC.